This T cell receptor beta chain was found in a study of Graves' ophthalmopathy and Graves' hyperthyroidism. Investigators amplified TCR beta CDR3 regions from RNA transcripts. HTBI-primed RT-PCR formed the first round, and a multiplex PCR formed the second. Each CDR3 protein gets one entry after TCRdb re-called the multiplex PCR reads with MiXCR. The data contain over a million distinct CDR3 sequences, 35% to 40% of them singletons. This clonotype was found many times. The material sequenced was peripheral blood or thyroid tissue (not recorded which). This TCR was sampled from an adult man with Graves' hyperthyroidism.

The CDR3 DNA follows: TGTGCCAGCAGCTTAGCCCCGGACATGAACTCCTACGAGCAGTACTTC. Translating gives CASSLAPDMNSYEQYF. This chain connects TRBV7-2 to TRBJ2-7, with D perhaps TRBD1 (5 bases). This CDR3 is built from 16 residues. CDR1 is SGHTA and CDR2 is FQGNSA in the germline V gene. V gave up 0 bases and J gave up 0 bases, with 12 bases separating them.